This TCR beta chain was found in a study of HIV-infected patients and healthy controls. Reverse transcription used about 500 ng RNA and constant-region primers for alpha and beta. Using multiplexing indices, alpha and beta chain libraries were generated apart by chain-specific third strand synthesis. A single primer pair per chain amplified all rearrangements, with per-molecule barcodes. TCRdb recomputed calls from the 5' RACE reads with MiXCR, one row per CDR3 protein. The profile shows around 18,000 distinct CDR3 sequences, around 10% of them singletons. Study-level points and caveats: A major limitation was that merely sixteen HIV-infected individuals were processed. Significant mean usage differences between HIV-infected patients and controls involved eight alpha and eight beta V genes.

Germline CDR1 is SNHLY and CDR2 is FYNNEI. The CDR3 has 14 residues. Between the trimmed V and J ends, which lost 6 bases and 2 bases, there was a span of 11 bases. Judged by abundance, this clonotype is medium-sized. What it recognizes is unknown. All unsorted peripheral T cells were captured because whole blood was used without fractionation. This sequence joins TRBV2 and TRBJ2-4; unclear D gene. Sequenced input: blood. The source is an adult in good health. The CDR3 spells CASSADSSKNIQYF. Here the CDR3 DNA reads TGTGCCAGCAGCGCCGACTCGTCCAAAAACATTCAGTACTTC.